The 10 T cell receptor beta chains below all came from one sample that was sequenced in a study of B cell selection in AIRE deficiency. Using immunoSEQ multiplex PCR, the repertoire was profiled, and TCRdb retains in-frame clones only, with some absent. The table has about 15,000 clones, about 93% seen once. Regulatory T cells were sorted as CD4+CD25hiCD127low/negative cells. Sequencing was carried out using Tregs sorted from PBMCs. The source is a human donor with AIRE deficiency.

This chain uses TRBV5-5 with TRBJ2-7, with D unclear. The CDR3 extends over 17 amino acids. Germline lookup yields CDR1 SGHKS and CDR2 YYEKEE (reference sequence). V gave up 0 bases and J gave up 1 base, with 17 bases separating them. The CDR3 loop is CASSLAPLRLISYEQYF. The CDR3 nucleotides are TGTGCCAGCAGCTTGGCCCCCCTGAGGCTTATATCCTACGAGCAGTACTTC.

This chain links TRBV27 with TRBJ1-4; 9 positions match TRBD1. The CDR3 has 14 residues. The germline gives CDR1 MNHEY, CDR2 SMNVEV (reference sequence). Trimming took 6 bases from V and 7 from J; bases not matched to a gene: 6. The CDR3 nucleotides are TGTGCCAGCAGGAGACAGGGGGGGGGTGAAAAACTGTTTTTT. Its protein product is CASRRQGGGEKLFF.

V gene TRBV11-2 combines with J gene TRBJ2-7; no definite D call. The germline V gene encodes CDR1 SGHAT and CDR2 FQNNGV. V lost 2 bases and J lost 7, with 15 bases in between. CDR3 length: 14 amino acids. CDR3 residues: CASSLSGPMREQYF. The DNA for the CDR3 is TGTGCCAGCAGCTTATCGGGTCCCATGAGGGAGCAGTACTTC. Based on the CDR3 plus reference TRBV11-2 and TRBJ2-7, the full variable domain is EAGVAQSPRYKIIEKRQSVAFWCNPISGHATLYWYQQILGQGPKLLIQFQNNGVVDDSQLPKDRFSAERLKGVDSTLKIQPAKLEDSAVYLCASSLSGPMREQYFGPGTRLTVT.

This clone has just one count. V gene TRBV5-1 combines with J gene TRBJ2-7; weak D call: TRBD2 (6 bases). The CDR3 runs 14 residues. Germline CDR1 and CDR2: SGHRS and YFSETQ. Trimming took off 3 bases at V and 1 base at J, with 11 bases between the two ends. For the CDR3, the DNA is TGCGCCAGCAGCTCGTGGGAGGTTTCCTACGAGCAGTACTTC. It yields the protein CASSSWEVSYEQYF. The full variable domain, rest sourced from reference TRBV5-1 and TRBJ2-7, is KAGVTQTPRYLIKTRGQQVTLSCSPISGHRSVSWYQQTPGQGLQFLFEYFSETQRNKGNFPGRFSGRQFSNSRSEMNVSTLELGDSALYLCASSSWEVSYEQYFGPGTRLTVT.

The rearrangement links TRBV7-3 to TRBJ2-5, with 10 bases aligning to TRBD2. Trimming at V came to 2 bases and at J to 0 bases, leaving 6 bases not matched to a gene. The CDR3 runs to 17 residues. CDR1 SGHTA and CDR2 FQGTGA come from the germline V gene. The CDR3 here is CASSLVPLAGYQETQYF. The CDR3 DNA reads TGTGCCAGCAGCTTAGTCCCACTAGCGGGGTACCAAGAGACCCAGTACTTC.

The rearrangement links TRBV7-9 to TRBJ2-1; D gene uncertain. From germline, CDR1 is SEHNR and CDR2 FQNEAQ (reference sequence). This CDR3 comprises 12 residues. Deletions cut 5 bases from V and 4 bases from J, with 6 bases between. CDR3 nucleotides: TGTGCCAGCAGCCTGCCGTACAATGAGCAGTTCTTC. This codes for CASSLPYNEQFF.

This chain joins TRBV7-2 and TRBJ1-1; D is possibly TRBD1 (6 bases). The CDR3 length is 16 residues. V was shortened by 1 base and J by 2 bases, with 14 bases between the two germline ends. Looked up from germline, CDR1 is SGHTA and CDR2 is FQGNSA. CDR3 sequence (DNA): TGTGCCAGCAGCTTAGGGGGAGAAGGGGGAAACACTGAAGCTTTCTTT. This gives the protein CASSLGGEGGNTEAFF.

This chain uses TRBV18 with TRBJ2-7; D call uncertain. CDR1 is KGHSH, CDR2 LQKENI, per germline. V shed 3 bases and J shed 5 bases, with 20 bases lying between them. The CDR3 runs to 16 residues. CDR3 protein: CASSPLSAPIAHEQYF. The CDR3 coding sequence is TGTGCCAGCTCACCTCTCTCCGCGCCGATTGCCCACGAGCAGTACTTC.

This sequence joins TRBV6-5 and TRBJ2-5, with D hard to call. CDR1 and CDR2 from the germline V gene are MNHEY and SVGAGI. V lost 2 bases to trimming and J lost 6 bases, with 10 bases between them. This CDR3 region has 13 residues. CDR3 region: CASSYRSFQTQYF. In DNA form, the CDR3 reads TGTGCCAGCAGTTACCGATCTTTCCAGACCCAGTACTTC.

The J gene is TRBJ1-5, the V gene TRBV7-6; no definite D call. V was pared by 6 bases and J by 5 bases, with 5 bases between. This CDR3 has 11 residues. CDR1 is SGHVS, CDR2 FNYEAQ, per germline. CDR3 sequence (DNA): TGTGCCAGCAGGCATGATCAGCCCCAGCATTTT. This translates into CASRHDQPQHF.